A single T cell receptor beta chain is shown here with its context. This record comes from a study of cytomegalovirus exposure and HLA in healthy donors. PCR primers comprised 60 Vbeta and 13 Jbeta primers. TCRdb keeps only in-frame clones here, not all; method: immunoSEQ multiplex PCR. The table has around 150,000 clones, 82% seen once. The receptor's source is a girl aged 2 to 10 in good health and CMV-seropositive. The sample comprised PBMCs.

The CDR3: CASSESPSTDTQYF. In nucleotides, the CDR3 is TGTGCCAGCAGTGAGTCTCCTAGCACAGATACGCAGTATTTT. The chain combines TRBV2 with TRBJ2-3; no clear D. The germline V and J ends were trimmed by 3 bases and 0 bases, with 7 bases remaining between them. Germline V gene data show CDR1 as SNHLY and CDR2 as FYNNEI. CDR3 size: 14 residues.